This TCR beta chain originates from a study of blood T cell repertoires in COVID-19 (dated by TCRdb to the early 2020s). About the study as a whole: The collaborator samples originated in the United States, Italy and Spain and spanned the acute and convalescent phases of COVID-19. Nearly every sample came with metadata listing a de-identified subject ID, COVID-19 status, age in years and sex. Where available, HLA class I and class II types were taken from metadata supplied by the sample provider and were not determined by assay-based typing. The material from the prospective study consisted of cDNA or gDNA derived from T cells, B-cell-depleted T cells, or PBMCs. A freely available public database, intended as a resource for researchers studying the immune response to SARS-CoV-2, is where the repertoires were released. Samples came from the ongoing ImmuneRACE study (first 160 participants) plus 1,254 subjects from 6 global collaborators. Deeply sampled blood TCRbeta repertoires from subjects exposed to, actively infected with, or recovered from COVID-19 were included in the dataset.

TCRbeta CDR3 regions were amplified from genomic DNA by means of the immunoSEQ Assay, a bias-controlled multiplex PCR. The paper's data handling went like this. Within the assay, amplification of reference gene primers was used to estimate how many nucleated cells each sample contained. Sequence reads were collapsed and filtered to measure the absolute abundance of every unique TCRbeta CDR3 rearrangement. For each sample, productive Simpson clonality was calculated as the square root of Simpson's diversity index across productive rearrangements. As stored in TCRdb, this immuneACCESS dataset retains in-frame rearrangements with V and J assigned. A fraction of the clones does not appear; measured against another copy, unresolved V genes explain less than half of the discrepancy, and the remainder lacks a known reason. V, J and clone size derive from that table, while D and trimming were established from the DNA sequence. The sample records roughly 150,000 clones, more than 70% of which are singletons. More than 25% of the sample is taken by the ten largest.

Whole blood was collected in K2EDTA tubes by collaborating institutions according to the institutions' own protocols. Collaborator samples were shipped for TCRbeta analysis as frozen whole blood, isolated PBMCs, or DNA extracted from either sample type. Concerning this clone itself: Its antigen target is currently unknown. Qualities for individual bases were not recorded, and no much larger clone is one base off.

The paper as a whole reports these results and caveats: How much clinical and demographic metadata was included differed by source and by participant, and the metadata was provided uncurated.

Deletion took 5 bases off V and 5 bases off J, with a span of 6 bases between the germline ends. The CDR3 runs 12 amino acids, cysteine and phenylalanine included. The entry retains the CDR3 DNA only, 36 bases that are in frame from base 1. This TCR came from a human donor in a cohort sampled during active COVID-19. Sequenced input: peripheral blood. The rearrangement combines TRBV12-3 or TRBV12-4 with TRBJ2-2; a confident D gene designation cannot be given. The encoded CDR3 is CASSTRTGELFF. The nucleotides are TGTGCCAGCAGTACCCGGACCGGGGAGCTGTTTTTT.